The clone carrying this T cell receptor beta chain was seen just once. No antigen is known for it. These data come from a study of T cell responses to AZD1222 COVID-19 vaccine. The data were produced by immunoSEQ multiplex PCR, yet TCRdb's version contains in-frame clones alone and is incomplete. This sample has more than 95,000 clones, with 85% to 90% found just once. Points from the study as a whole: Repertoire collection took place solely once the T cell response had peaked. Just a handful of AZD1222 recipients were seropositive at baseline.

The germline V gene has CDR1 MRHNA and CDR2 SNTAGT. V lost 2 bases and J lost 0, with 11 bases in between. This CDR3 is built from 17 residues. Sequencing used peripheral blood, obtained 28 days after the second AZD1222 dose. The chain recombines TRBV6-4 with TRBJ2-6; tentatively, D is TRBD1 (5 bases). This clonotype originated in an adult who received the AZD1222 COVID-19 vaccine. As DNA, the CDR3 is TGTGCCAGCAGTGACGCAGACAGCAACTCTGGGGCCAACGTCCTGACTTTC. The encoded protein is CASSDADSNSGANVLTF.